The 3 T cell receptor beta chains given below trace back to one sample, sequenced in a study of T cells in Graves' hyperthyroidism and ophthalmopathy. TCR beta CDR3 sequences were amplified from RNA transcripts. A set of HTBI primers served as the primers for a first-round RT-PCR of the TCR CDR3. One entry per CDR3 protein, called by TCRdb with MiXCR from the multiplex PCR reads. The sample has 550,000 to 800,000 distinct CDR3 sequences, roughly 17% seen once. Sequencing was performed on blood. The receptors were gathered from a man aged 50-60 years with Graves' hyperthyroidism.

This clonotype has a handful of counts. This chain connects TRBV14 to TRBJ2-7; the D gene is possibly TRBD1 (6 bases). The V end was cut by 4 bases, the J end by 1 base, with 14 bases between. CDR3 size: 15 residues. Germline V lookup: CDR1 SGHDN, CDR2 FVKESK. The CDR3: CASSRDRTRSYEQYF. The DNA of the CDR3 is TGTGCCAGCAGCCGCGACAGGACCCGATCCTACGAGCAGTACTTC.

This clonotype was seen only once. This chain connects TRBV30 to TRBJ1-2, with D unresolved. V lost 3 bases, J lost 8 bases, and 19 bases lay in between. This CDR3 comprises 14 residues. Germline values: CDR1 GTSNPN, CDR2 SVGIG (reference sequence). The CDR3 protein is CAWRFRTAPRGYTF. In nucleotides, the CDR3 is TGTGCCTGGAGATTCAGGACTGCTCCTCGGGGCTACACCTTC.

Many counts were recorded for this clonotype. This rearrangement joins TRBV11-1 to TRBJ2-1, with TRBD2 matching over 9 bases. The CDR3 runs 15 residues. Germline loops: CDR1 SGHAT, CDR2 FQDESV (reference sequence). The junction had 2 bases not matched to a gene; V was cut back by 3 bases and J by 2 bases. The CDR3 reads CASSFLAGAYNEQFF. The CDR3, as DNA: TGTGCCAGCAGCTTTTTAGCGGGGGCCTACAATGAGCAGTTCTTC.